Each of the 3 T cell receptor beta chains below was sequenced from the same sample in a study of blood T cell repertoires in COVID-19 (dated by TCRdb to the early 2020s). Library creation used the immunoSEQ multiplex PCR assay. This immuneACCESS table, as held by TCRdb, lists in-frame sequences with V and J called but not all clones. Of the missing ones, under half trace to an unresolved V gene in checked studies; the others have no known cause. The sample data list under 300,000 clones, and around 87% of these were observed just once. In total, the top ten clones hold 6% to 7% of the sample. Material for sequencing was PBMCs or T cells enriched from blood (not recorded which). The source of these receptors is a woman under 40 with acute COVID-19.

The chain employs TRBV7-8 and TRBJ2-2, with TRBD2 matching 11 bases. CDR1 is SGHVS and CDR2 is FQNEAQ in the germline V gene. CDR3 size: 17 residues. Germline trimming cut 1 base from V and 6 bases from J; bases unmatched to any gene: 7. The CDR3 region is CASSLVSSGGIAGELFF. The DNA of the CDR3 is TGTGCCAGCAGCTTAGTCTCTAGCGGGGGGATCGCCGGGGAGCTGTTTTTT.

V usage is TRBV5-4 and J usage is TRBJ1-2, with a tentative D call TRBD1 (6 bases). CDR3 size: 18 residues. Germline V gene data show CDR1 as SGHNT and CDR2 as YYREEE (reference sequence). Trimming took off 0 bases at V and 3 bases at J, with 21 bases between the two ends. The CDR3 spells CASSLVRGGVKSDYGYTF. In DNA form, the CDR3 reads TGTGCCAGCAGCTTGGTTAGGGGGGGGGTTAAGTCGGACTATGGCTACACCTTC.

The chain is built from TRBV5-6 and TRBJ2-1, with 7 bases matching TRBD1. This CDR3 comprises 11 residues. V trimming: 1 base; J trimming: 12 bases; junction bases outside the gene matches: 1. CDR1 SGHDT and CDR2 YYEEEE come from the germline V gene. CDR3 DNA: TGTGCCAGCAGCTTGAACAGGGGGCAGTTCTTC. Protein sequence: CASSLNRGQFF.